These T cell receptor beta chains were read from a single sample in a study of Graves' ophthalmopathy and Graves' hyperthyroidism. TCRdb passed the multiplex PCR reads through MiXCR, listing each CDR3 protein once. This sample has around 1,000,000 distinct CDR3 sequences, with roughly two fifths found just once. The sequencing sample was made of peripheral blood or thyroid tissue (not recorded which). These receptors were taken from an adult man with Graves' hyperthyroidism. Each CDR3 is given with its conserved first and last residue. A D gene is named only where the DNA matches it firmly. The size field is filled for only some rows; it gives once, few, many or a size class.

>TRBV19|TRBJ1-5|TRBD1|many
CASRLQGYQPQHF
TGTGCCAGTAGGTTACAGGGGTATCAGCCCCAGCATTTT
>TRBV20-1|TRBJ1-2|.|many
CSARVRTAADTF
TGCAGTGCTAGAGTGAGGACAGCGGCGGACACCTTC
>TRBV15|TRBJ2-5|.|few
CATSSPARQETQYF
TGTGCCACCAGCAGCCCAGCTCGCCAAGAGACCCAGTACTTC
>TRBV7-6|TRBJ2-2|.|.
CASSPKPGAAGELFF
TGTGCCAGCAGCCCCAAACCGGGGGCCGCCGGGGAGCTGTTTTTT
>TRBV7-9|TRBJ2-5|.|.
CASSLDGGSETQYF
TGTGCCAGCAGCTTAGATGGAGGGTCTGAGACCCAGTACTTC
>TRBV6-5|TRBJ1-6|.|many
CASSYSMASPLHF
TGTGCCAGCAGTTACTCGATGGCTTCACCCCTCCACTTT
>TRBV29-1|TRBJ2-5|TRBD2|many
CSVVPSGGAETQYF
TGCAGCGTTGTTCCCAGCGGGGGCGCGGAGACCCAGTACTTC
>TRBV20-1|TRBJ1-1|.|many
CSAREGGAEAFF
TGCAGTGCTAGAGAAGGGGGGGCTGAAGCTTTCTTT
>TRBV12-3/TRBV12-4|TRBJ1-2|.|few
CASSFLPRANYGYTF
TGTGCCAGCAGTTTTCTACCCAGGGCAAACTATGGCTACACCTTC
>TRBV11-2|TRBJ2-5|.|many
CASSRVWAGYQETQYF
TGTGCCAGCAGCCGAGTCTGGGCGGGCTACCAAGAGACCCAGTACTTC
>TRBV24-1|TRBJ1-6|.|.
CASGTLASPLHF
TGTGCTAGCGGGACACTGGCCTCACCCCTCCACTTT
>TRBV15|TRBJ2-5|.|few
CATSRASEGEKEETQYF
TGTGCCACCAGCAGAGCTTCCGAGGGGGAGAAGGAAGAGACTCAGTACTTC
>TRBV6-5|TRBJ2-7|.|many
CASSSVWAYEQYF
TGTGCCAGCAGTAGCGTCTGGGCCTACGAGCAGTACTTC
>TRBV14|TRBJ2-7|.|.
CASSQTRTGTNEQYF
TGTGCCAGCAGCCAAACGAGGACAGGGACTAACGAGCAGTACTTC
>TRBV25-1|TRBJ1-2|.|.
CASSVATGAYGYTF
TGTGCCAGCAGTGTAGCGACGGGAGCCTACGGCTACACCTTC
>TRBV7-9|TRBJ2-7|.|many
CASSQVVEDEQYF
TGTGCCAGCAGCCAAGTGGTGGAGGACGAGCAGTACTTC
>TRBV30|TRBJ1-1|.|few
CACLGETEAFF
TGTGCCTGCCTCGGAGAGACTGAAGCTTTCTTT
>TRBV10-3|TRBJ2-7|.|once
CASSNAPGEQYF
TGTGCCAGCAGCAACGCCCCGGGGGAACAGTACTTC
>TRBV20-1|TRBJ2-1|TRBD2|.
CSATGLATNEQFF
TGCAGTGCAACGGGACTAGCAACCAATGAGCAGTTCTTC
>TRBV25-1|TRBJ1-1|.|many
CASSTGWPTEAFF
TGTGCCAGCAGTACAGGATGGCCCACTGAAGCTTTCTTT
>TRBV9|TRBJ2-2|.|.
CASSNQRWTDINTGELFF
TGTGCCAGCAGCAATCAAAGGTGGACAGATATCAACACCGGGGAGCTGTTTTTT
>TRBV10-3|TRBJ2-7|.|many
CAISEFGTTNYEQYF
TGTGCCATCAGTGAATTCGGAACGACGAACTACGAGCAGTACTTC
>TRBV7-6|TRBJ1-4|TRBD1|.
CASSLSRDRMQKLFF
TGTGCCAGCAGTTTATCGAGGGACAGGATGCAAAAACTGTTTTTT
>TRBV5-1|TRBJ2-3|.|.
CASSFTRDADTQYF
TGCGCCAGCAGCTTTACGCGGGACGCAGATACGCAGTATTTT
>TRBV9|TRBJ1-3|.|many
CASSVAGNSGNTIYF
TGTGCCAGCAGCGTAGCGGGAAACTCTGGAAACACCATATATTTT
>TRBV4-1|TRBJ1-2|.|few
CASSPSPQGRGGGYTF
TGCGCCAGCAGCCCATCACCACAGGGAAGAGGTGGTGGCTACACCTTC
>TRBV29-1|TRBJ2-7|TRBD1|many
CSATGTDSYEQYF
TGCAGCGCCACCGGGACAGACTCCTACGAGCAGTACTTC
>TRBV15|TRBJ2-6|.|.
CATSRDPGGNSGANVLTF
TGTGCCACCAGCAGAGACCCGGGGGGCAACTCTGGGGCCAACGTCCTGACTTTC
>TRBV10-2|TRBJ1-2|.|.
CASSEGRERDGYTF
TGCGCCAGCAGTGAGGGACGGGAACGGGACGGCTACACCTTC
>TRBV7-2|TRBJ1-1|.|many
CASSPNSERGTEAFF
TGTGCCAGCAGCCCCAACTCCGAAAGGGGGACTGAAGCTTTCTTT
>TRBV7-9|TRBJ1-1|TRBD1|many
CASSQTGGVTEAFF
TGTGCCAGCAGCCAGACAGGGGGCGTCACTGAAGCTTTCTTT
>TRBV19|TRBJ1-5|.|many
CASKEREASNQPQHF
TGTGCCAGTAAGGAAAGGGAGGCGAGCAATCAGCCCCAGCATTTT
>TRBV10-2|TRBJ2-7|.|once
CASSPSATGSEQYF
TGTGCCAGCAGCCCATCCGCAACAGGGAGCGAGCAGTACTTC
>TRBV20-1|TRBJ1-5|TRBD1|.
CSAATGGSNQPQHF
TGCAGTGCAGCCACAGGGGGAAGCAATCAGCCCCAGCATTTT
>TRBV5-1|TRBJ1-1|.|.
CASSLEWVGEMSEAFF
TGCGCCAGCAGCTTGGAGTGGGTCGGGGAAATGAGTGAAGCTTTCTTT
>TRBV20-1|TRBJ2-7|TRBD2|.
CSAQRDRSYEQYF
TGCAGTGCCCAGCGGGACCGATCCTACGAGCAGTACTTC
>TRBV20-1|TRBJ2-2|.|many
CSASPAVSWSTGELFF
TGCAGTGCTAGTCCGGCAGTCTCGTGGAGCACCGGGGAGCTGTTTTTT
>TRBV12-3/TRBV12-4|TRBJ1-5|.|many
CASSLGGGQQPQHF
TGTGCCAGCAGCCTAGGCGGGGGGCAGCAGCCCCAGCATTTT
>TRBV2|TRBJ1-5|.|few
CATHGGISNQPQHF
TGTGCCACACACGGCGGCATAAGCAATCAGCCCCAGCATTTT
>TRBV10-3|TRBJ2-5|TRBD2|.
CASSENAGLAETQYF
TGTGCCAGCAGTGAAAACGCGGGACTAGCAGAGACCCAGTACTTC
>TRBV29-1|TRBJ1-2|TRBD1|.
CSADRGYLDGYTF
TGCAGCGCTGACAGGGGATACTTGGATGGCTACACCTTC
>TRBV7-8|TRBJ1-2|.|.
CASSLGPRSSGNTF
TGTGCCAGCAGCTTGGGACCGAGGAGCTCTGGAAACACCTTC
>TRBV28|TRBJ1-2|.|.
CASSFLDRNYGYTF
TGTGCCAGCAGTTTTTTGGACAGAAACTATGGCTACACCTTC
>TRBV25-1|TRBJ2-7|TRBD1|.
CASSPIRTGDSYEQYF
TGTGCCAGCTCACCGATACGGACAGGAGACTCCTACGAGCAGTACTTC